This TCR beta chain was identified during a study of blood T cell repertoires in COVID-19. Looking at the study overall: The United States, Italy and Spain provided the acute and convalescent COVID-19 samples. The cDNA or gDNA used as material had been derived from T cells, B-cell-depleted T cells, or PBMCs.

From germline, CDR1 is SGHRS and CDR2 YFSETQ. V shed 0 bases, J shed 2 bases, and the junction held 4 bases outside the gene matches. This CDR3 contains 17 residues. Authors' methods: Estimation of nucleated cell counts relied on the amplification of reference gene primers. Profiling relied on immunoSEQ multiplex PCR, and the TCRdb table lists in-frame clones only, not all of them. The DNA was the basis for D and trimming; V, J and clone size are from that table. The table records 150,000 to 180,000 clones, nearly 80% of them present only once. The V and J genes are TRBV5-1 and TRBJ2-1; 11 nucleotides align to TRBD2. The origin of this receptor is a man older than 75 with acute or convalescent COVID-19. What was sequenced was peripheral blood. The CDR3 loop reads CASSLGSGGAAYNEQFF. Here the CDR3 DNA reads TGCGCCAGCAGCTTGGGTAGCGGGGGGGCGGCCTACAATGAGCAGTTCTTC.